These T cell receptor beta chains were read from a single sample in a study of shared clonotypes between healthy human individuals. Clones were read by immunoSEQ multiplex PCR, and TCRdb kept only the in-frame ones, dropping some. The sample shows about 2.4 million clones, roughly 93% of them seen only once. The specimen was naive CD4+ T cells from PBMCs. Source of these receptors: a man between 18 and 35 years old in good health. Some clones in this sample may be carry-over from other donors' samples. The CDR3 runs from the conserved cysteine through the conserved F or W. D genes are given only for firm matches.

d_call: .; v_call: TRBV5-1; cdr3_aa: CASSLEDSQGGFNSPLHF
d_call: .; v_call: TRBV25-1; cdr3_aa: CASSEGQPQETQYF
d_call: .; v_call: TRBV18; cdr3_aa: CASSPQGVNTEAFF
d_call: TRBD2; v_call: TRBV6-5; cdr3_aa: CASSPRGGGYEQYF
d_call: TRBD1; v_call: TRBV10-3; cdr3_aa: CAISERDRGPSYTF
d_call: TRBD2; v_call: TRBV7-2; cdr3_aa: CASSPRRLAAYNEQFF
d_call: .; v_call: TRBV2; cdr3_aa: CASQTGQGNTIYF
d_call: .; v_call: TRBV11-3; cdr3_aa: CASSLTQDAGELFF
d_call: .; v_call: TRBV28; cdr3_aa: CASRKNQNTGELFF
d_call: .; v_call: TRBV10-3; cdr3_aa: CAITTDRYSTDTQYF
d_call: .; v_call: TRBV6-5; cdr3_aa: CASTGGGTKNIQYF
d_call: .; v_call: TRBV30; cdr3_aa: CAWHTGTPGNTIYF
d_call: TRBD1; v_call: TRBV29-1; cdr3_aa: CSVGQGLAKNIQYF
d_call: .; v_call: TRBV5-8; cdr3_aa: CASSHRQDGEQYF
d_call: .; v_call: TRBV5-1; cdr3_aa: CASSLSSGQAGTGELFF
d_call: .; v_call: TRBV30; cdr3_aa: CAWSRTRQDEQFF
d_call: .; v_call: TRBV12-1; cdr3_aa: CASSLTGGYEQYF
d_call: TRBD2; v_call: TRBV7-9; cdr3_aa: CASSLREEGIQYF
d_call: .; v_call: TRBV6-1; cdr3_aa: CASSELSLLSTRAFF
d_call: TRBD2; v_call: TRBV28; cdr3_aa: CASSSGLAGVHEQYF
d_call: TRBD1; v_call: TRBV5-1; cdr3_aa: CASSLDRGNEKLFF
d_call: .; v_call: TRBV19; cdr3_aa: CASSINPTKAGSGEQYF
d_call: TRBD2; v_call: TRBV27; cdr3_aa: CASSPGLAASTETQYF
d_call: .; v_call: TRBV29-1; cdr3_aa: CSVEHVYEQYF
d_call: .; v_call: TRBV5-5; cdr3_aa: CASSSASTDTQYF
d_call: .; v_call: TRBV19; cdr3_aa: CASSIELSAANVLTF
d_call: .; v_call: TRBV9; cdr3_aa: CASSVGWWETQYF
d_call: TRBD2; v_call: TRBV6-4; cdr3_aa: CASRTWTSRHNEQFF
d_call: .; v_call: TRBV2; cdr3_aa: CASSEGLQETQYF
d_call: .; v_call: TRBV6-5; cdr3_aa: CASSNRDTDTQYF